This T cell receptor beta chain was found in a study of monozygotic twins with cystic fibrosis. Study observations and caveats: The repertoire was suggested to be naive-dominated, clonality median around 0.0095. J usage was most co-twin-similar in 8 of 16 pairs, V in 13. In this small cohort, shared CDR3 numbers showed no association with age, concordance or disease severity. Monozygotic CF twin pairs shared significantly more nucleotide-identical clonotypes than unrelated CF individuals did.

Only in-frame clones appear in the TCRdb table, and some are missing; sequencing was by immunoSEQ multiplex PCR. The table records about 20,000 clones, around 97% of them present only once. Note on this clone: Antigen specificity is unknown.

This TCR derives from a woman younger than 45 with cystic fibrosis. Input material: blood.

The CDR3 DNA is TGTGCCAGCAGCTTCGGGGGCGACACTGAAGCTTTCTTT. This codes for CASSFGGDTEAFF. The chain couples TRBV7-9 to TRBJ1-1; D is perhaps TRBD1 (6 bases). V was trimmed by 3 bases and J by 3 bases, leaving 8 bases between them. Per germline, CDR1 SEHNR and CDR2 FQNEAQ (reference sequence). The length of the CDR3 is 13 residues.